Below, 11 T cell receptor beta chains from the same sample are listed, as sequenced in a study of cytomegalovirus exposure and HLA in healthy donors. The data were produced by immunoSEQ multiplex PCR, yet TCRdb's version contains in-frame clones alone and is incomplete. The table shows around 200,000 clones, with approximately 83% occurring only once. The sample taken for sequencing was PBMCs. The origin of the receptors is a young woman in good health and CMV-seropositive.

At least ten counts were recorded for this clone. The chain couples TRBV5-5 to TRBJ1-2, with 7 bases matching TRBD1. Germline-derived CDR1 and CDR2 are SGHKS and YYEKEE (reference sequence). J gave up 4 bases and V 1 base, and 10 bases lay outside the gene matches. The CDR3 has 16 amino acids. CDR3 amino acids: CASSLQGDGQTYGYTF. The CDR3, as DNA: TGTGCCAGCAGCTTGCAGGGGGACGGACAAACCTATGGCTACACCTTC.

This rearrangement joins TRBV4-1 to TRBJ1-4; TRBD1 agrees at 10 bases. V was clipped by 0 bases and J by 10 bases; unmatched bases: 8. Germline CDR1 and CDR2: MGHRA and YSYEKL. There are 16 residues in the CDR3. In DNA, the CDR3 is TGCGCCAGCAGCCAAGATCCAGGACAGGGGGGAGGAAAACTGTTTTTT. This gives the protein CASSQDPGQGGGKLFF.

This sequence joins TRBV6-6 and TRBJ1-3, with D perhaps TRBD1 (6 bases). The CDR3 covers 14 residues. V was shortened by 7 bases and J by 2 bases, with 12 bases between the two germline ends. Germline CDR1 reads MNHNY; CDR2 reads SVGAGI (reference sequence). As DNA, the CDR3 is TGTGCCAGCACCCCGGACAGCGCTGGAAACACCATATATTTT. Its translation is CASTPDSAGNTIYF.

The V call is TRBV28, the J call TRBJ1-1; D remains ambiguous. V lost 3 bases and J lost 4, with 6 bases in between. CDR1 is MDHEN, CDR2 SYDVKM, per germline. The CDR3 is 12 amino acids. The CDR3 loop reads CASSFDSTEAFF. Here the CDR3 DNA reads TGTGCCAGCAGTTTTGATAGCACTGAAGCTTTCTTT.

CDR3 coding DNA: TGTGCCAGCAGCGAGGGACAGCCATACAATGAGCAGTTCTTC. This translates into CASSEGQPYNEQFF. The gene calls are TRBV2 and TRBJ2-1; 7 nucleotides align to TRBD1. CDR1 and CDR2 from the germline V gene are SNHLY and FYNNEI. This CDR3 is 14 amino acids long. The junction had 6 bases not matched to a gene; V was cut back by 6 bases and J by 4 bases.

The chain uses TRBV2 and TRBJ2-3; 10 nucleotides agree with TRBD2. Germline CDR1 reads SNHLY; CDR2 reads FYNNEI. Trimming took 7 bases from V and 7 from J; bases not matched to a gene: 11. The CDR3 has 15 amino acids. CDR3: CASILSGGTINTQYF. Written as DNA, the CDR3 is TGTGCCAGCATCCTTAGCGGGGGGACCATAAATACGCAGTATTTT.

V gene TRBV7-9 combines with J gene TRBJ1-4, with 7 bases identical to TRBD1. The junction had 10 bases not matched to a gene; V was cut back by 1 base and J by 8 bases. Germline CDR1 is SEHNR and CDR2 is FQNEAQ (reference sequence). The CDR3 is 16 amino acids. The CDR3 is CASSLVVSQGVEKLFF. CDR3 nucleotides: TGTGCCAGCAGCTTAGTCGTGTCGCAGGGGGTGGAAAAACTGTTTTTT.

The gene calls are TRBV5-1 and TRBJ1-2; TRBD1 is a possible D gene (6 bases). Trimming removed 1 base at V and 6 bases at J, with 13 bases between. The CDR3 extends over 14 amino acids. Germline CDR1 and CDR2: SGHRS and YFSETQ. CDR3 region: CASSLFQDRDGYTF. In nucleotides, the CDR3 is TGCGCCAGCAGCTTGTTTCAGGACAGAGATGGCTACACCTTC. Combining the CDR3 with reference TRBV5-1 and TRBJ1-2 gives the whole variable domain KAGVTQTPRYLIKTRGQQVTLSCSPISGHRSVSWYQQTPGQGLQFLFEYFSETQRNKGNFPGRFSGRQFSNSRSEMNVSTLELGDSALYLCASSLFQDRDGYTFGSGTRLTVV.

This clone was found a few times. This chain uses TRBV14 with TRBJ2-7; 7 bases are shared with TRBD1. The CDR3 contains 15 residues. In germline, CDR1 is SGHDN, CDR2 FVKESK. V lost 1 base to trimming and J lost 3 bases; unmatched junction nucleotides: 6. The CDR3 DNA reads as TGTGCCAGCAGCCAAGTTGGGACAGCAATCTACGAGCAGTACTTC. This sequence encodes CASSQVGTAIYEQYF.

The chain has TRBV6-1 and TRBJ2-6, with 7 bases matching TRBD1. V trimming: 4 bases; J trimming: 0 bases; junction bases outside the gene matches: 3. Germline V gene data show CDR1 as MNHNS and CDR2 as SASEGT. This CDR3 spans 16 amino acids. The CDR3 DNA reads as TGTGCCAGCAGTGGACGACAGGGCTCTGGGGCCAACGTCCTGACTTTC. Its translation: CASSGRQGSGANVLTF.

V is TRBV7-8 and J is TRBJ2-1; TRBD2 might be the D (6 bases). The CDR3 is 14 amino acids. Germline V lookup: CDR1 SGHVS, CDR2 FQNEAQ. Between the trimmed V and J ends, which lost 5 bases and 8 bases, there was a span of 16 bases. CDR3 loop: CASSLGSGVDEQFF. CDR3 DNA: TGTGCCAGCAGCCTGGGGTCGGGGGTCGATGAGCAGTTCTTC.